This is a list of T cell receptor beta chains from one sample in a study of T-cell memory formation after mild COVID-19. TCRdb called the 5' RACE reads again in MiXCR, with one record for every CDR3 protein. The table shows about 360,000 distinct CDR3 sequences, with roughly 14% occurring only once. Sample: PBMCs or a T cell subset sorted from them (not recorded which). These receptors all come from a man between 18 and 29 years old who had mild COVID-19 (a few samples of this study predate the infection). Cell type and time point are not known. Both conserved end residues are part of each CDR3. A D gene is named only where the DNA matches it firmly. For some rows the clone size is stated as once, few or many, or as a class when expanded; others skip it.

>NA|TRBD1|TRBJ1-3|TRBV6-5
CASSQDRPSGNTIYF
TGTGCCAGCAGCCAGGACAGGCCCTCTGGAAACACCATATATTTT
>NA|NA|TRBJ2-1|TRBV4-3
CASSQAPFRVSEQFF
TGCGCCAGCAGCCAAGCTCCCTTCAGGGTCAGCGAGCAGTTCTTC
>few|TRBD1|TRBJ2-2|TRBV7-9
CASRGQSTGELFF
TGTGCCAGCAGGGGACAGAGCACCGGGGAGCTGTTTTTT
>NA|TRBD1|TRBJ2-7|TRBV5-1
CASSPNRGTDEQYF
TGCGCCAGCAGCCCTAACAGGGGGACAGACGAGCAGTACTTC
>NA|TRBD2|TRBJ2-3|TRBV6-2/TRBV6-3
CASSYWLAGTDTQYF
TGTGCCAGCAGTTATTGGCTAGCGGGCACAGATACGCAGTATTTT
>NA|TRBD1|TRBJ1-4|TRBV19
CASSMGTAPEKLFF
TGTGCCAGTAGTATGGGGACAGCTCCTGAAAAACTGTTTTTT
>NA|NA|TRBJ2-4|TRBV20-1
CSARAGGVRNIQYF
TGCAGTGCTAGAGCAGGGGGGGTTCGGAACATTCAGTACTTC
>few|NA|TRBJ1-3|TRBV7-9
CASSSYRRDGPFNTIYF
TGTGCCAGCAGCTCCTACCGCCGGGACGGACCTTTTAACACCATATATTTT
>few|TRBD1|TRBJ2-7|TRBV5-1
CASSRTGLDEVQYF
TGCGCCAGCAGCCGGACAGGGCTGGATGAAGTGCAGTACTTC
>few|TRBD1|TRBJ1-2|TRBV11-2
CASSKTGMTYGYTF
TGTGCCAGCAGCAAGACAGGGATGACGTATGGCTACACCTTC
>NA|NA|TRBJ2-5|TRBV12-3/TRBV12-4
CASSSKRLETQYF
TGTGCCAGCAGTTCTAAGCGTTTGGAGACCCAGTACTTC
>few|NA|TRBJ2-3|TRBV7-3
CASSSEVGISTDTQYF
TGTGCCAGCAGCTCCGAAGTGGGAATTAGCACAGATACGCAGTATTTT
>few|NA|TRBJ1-6|TRBV5-4
CASSLGRVLHF
TGTGCCAGCAGTTTGGGACGGGTCCTCCACTTT
>NA|NA|TRBJ1-2|TRBV19
CASYGTTLQGYTF
TGTGCCAGTTACGGGACTACTTTGCAAGGCTACACCTTC
>few|NA|TRBJ2-7|TRBV4-3
CASSRSGTPSYEQYF
TGCGCCAGCAGCCGATCCGGGACTCCCTCCTACGAGCAGTACTTC
>many|TRBD1|TRBJ2-5|TRBV5-1
CASSKGQGLETQYF
TGCGCCAGCAGCAAAGGACAGGGCTTAGAGACCCAGTACTTC
>few|NA|TRBJ1-4|TRBV6-6
CASSYVTNEKLFF
TGTGCCAGCAGTTACGTAACTAATGAAAAACTGTTTTTT
>many|NA|TRBJ1-2|TRBV9
CASSLEGSGAENYGYTF
TGTGCCAGCAGCCTAGAGGGCTCGGGGGCAGAAAACTATGGCTACACCTTC
>NA|NA|TRBJ2-7|TRBV2
CASSEVSSRGEQYF
TGTGCCAGCAGTGAAGTGTCATCGAGGGGCGAGCAGTACTTC
>NA|NA|TRBJ1-4|TRBV19
CASSMVGLNEKLFF
TGTGCCAGTAGTATGGTCGGCCTCAATGAAAAACTGTTTTTT
>NA|NA|TRBJ2-5|TRBV29-1
CSGDTGRQETQYF
TGCAGTGGAGACACGGGAAGGCAAGAGACCCAGTACTTC
>many|NA|TRBJ1-5|TRBV20-1
CSASGGGGPQHF
TGCAGTGCCAGCGGAGGTGGAGGGCCCCAGCATTTT
>NA|TRBD1|TRBJ2-1|TRBV7-2
CASSQQGYNEQFF
TGTGCCAGCAGCCAACAGGGGTACAATGAGCAGTTCTTC
>NA|NA|TRBJ2-2|TRBV6-5
CASSVLGLANTGELFF
TGTGCCAGCAGTGTCCTGGGACTCGCGAACACCGGGGAGCTGTTTTTT
>NA|NA|TRBJ1-2|TRBV28
CASTLSGGDGYTF
TGTGCCAGCACCTTAAGTGGGGGGGATGGCTACACCTTC
>few|NA|TRBJ2-5|TRBV14
CASSQDPRPPGAQETQYF
TGTGCCAGCAGCCAAGATCCGAGACCCCCGGGCGCCCAAGAGACCCAGTACTTC
>few|NA|TRBJ2-7|TRBV18
CASSPPATEYEQYF
TGTGCCAGCTCACCACCCGCCACTGAATACGAGCAGTACTTC
>NA|NA|TRBJ2-1|TRBV18
CASSPPNYNEQFF
TGTGCCAGCTCACCACCCAACTACAATGAGCAGTTCTTC
>few|NA|TRBJ2-3|TRBV6-5
CASGPQGFLTDTQYF
TGTGCCAGCGGGCCACAGGGCTTCCTCACAGATACGCAGTATTTT
>few|NA|TRBJ1-5|TRBV12-3/TRBV12-4
CASSSTVYSNQPQHF
TGTGCCAGCAGCTCGACAGTTTATAGCAATCAGCCCCAGCATTTT
>NA|TRBD2|TRBJ2-7|TRBV20-1
CSASGLAGGTYEQYF
TGCAGTGCTAGTGGACTAGCGGGGGGGACGTACGAGCAGTACTTC
>few|TRBD2|TRBJ2-5|TRBV20-1
CSANDGMRGGQETQYF
TGCAGTGCTAACGACGGGATGCGGGGGGGGCAAGAGACCCAGTACTTC
>many|NA|TRBJ2-1|TRBV6-2/TRBV6-3
CASRDSKVGNEQFF
TGTGCCAGCAGGGACTCTAAGGTAGGGAATGAGCAGTTCTTC
>NA|NA|TRBJ2-2|TRBV5-1
CASSPDRASTGELFF
TGCGCCAGCAGCCCGGACAGAGCATCCACCGGGGAGCTGTTTTTT
>few|NA|TRBJ2-5|TRBV10-3
CAISLGSAKKTQYF
TGTGCCATCAGCCTCGGGTCAGCCAAGAAGACCCAGTACTTC
>NA|NA|TRBJ2-1|TRBV28
CASSSDGNEQFF
TGTGCCAGCAGTTCCGACGGTAATGAGCAGTTCTTC
>NA|NA|TRBJ2-2|TRBV29-1
CSVEDRPGELFF
TGCAGCGTTGAGGATCGCCCCGGGGAGCTGTTTTTT
>few|TRBD1|TRBJ2-1|TRBV29-1
CSVEDGRTGGFPQFF
TGCAGCGTTGAAGATGGCAGGACAGGGGGGTTCCCGCAGTTCTTC
>NA|NA|TRBJ1-1|TRBV5-8
CATPGTRAFF
TGTGCCACCCCCGGGACTAGAGCTTTCTTT
>few|TRBD1|TRBJ1-2|TRBV3-1
CASSPLGQSYGYTF
TGTGCCAGCAGCCCACTGGGACAGTCCTATGGCTACACCTTC
>NA|NA|TRBJ2-4|TRBV7-9
CASSFSGAKNIQYF
TGTGCCAGCAGCTTTTCGGGGGCCAAAAACATTCAGTACTTC
>NA|TRBD2|TRBJ2-3|TRBV5-1
CASSLGTSGGIDTQYF
TGCGCCAGCAGCTTGGGGACTAGCGGGGGTATAGATACGCAGTATTTT
>NA|NA|TRBJ1-1|TRBV2
CASSDGYMNTEAFF
TGTGCCAGCAGTGACGGTTACATGAACACTGAAGCTTTCTTT
>few|NA|TRBJ1-1|TRBV28
CASSLPTLGAFF
TGTGCCAGCAGTTTACCGACCCTGGGAGCTTTCTTT
>few|NA|TRBJ2-3|TRBV7-8
CASRGHTTDTQYF
TGTGCCAGCAGGGGCCACACCACAGATACGCAGTATTTT
>few|NA|TRBJ1-5|TRBV6-2/TRBV6-3
CASSYPIRSNQPQHF
TGTGCCAGCAGTTACCCCATTAGGAGCAATCAGCCCCAGCATTTT
>few|NA|TRBJ1-4|TRBV29-1
CSVEDRGSNEKLFF
TGCAGCGTTGAAGATCGGGGAAGTAATGAAAAACTGTTTTTT
>few|NA|TRBJ1-2|TRBV7-2
CASRPSGALNYGYTF
TGTGCCAGCAGGCCCTCGGGGGCACTTAACTATGGCTACACCTTC
>many|NA|TRBJ2-2|TRBV4-1
CASSRGGGDVGELFF
TGCGCCAGCAGCCGGGGAGGGGGTGACGTCGGGGAGCTGTTTTTT
>few|TRBD1|TRBJ1-5|TRBV7-9
CASSSNQGAGNQPQHF
TGTGCCAGCAGCTCGAATCAGGGGGCTGGCAATCAGCCCCAGCATTTT
>NA|NA|TRBJ1-5|TRBV7-8
CASSLALGYQPQHF
TGTGCCAGCAGCTTAGCCCTTGGTTATCAGCCCCAGCATTTT
>few|NA|TRBJ2-7|TRBV7-9
CASSLAVGLRDRSYEQYF
TGTGCCAGCAGCTTAGCTGTAGGGCTCCGGGACCGGTCCTACGAGCAGTACTTC
>many|NA|TRBJ1-1|TRBV12-3/TRBV12-4
CASSFRENTEAFF
TGTGCCAGCAGTTTTCGGGAGAACACTGAAGCTTTCTTT
>NA|TRBD2|TRBJ2-1|TRBV20-1
CSATTGGGASDQFF
TGCAGTGCTACCACGGGAGGGGGGGCCAGTGATCAGTTCTTC
>NA|NA|TRBJ2-3|TRBV7-8
CASTSRDSRGDTQYF
TGTGCCAGCACCTCACGGGACTCGAGAGGGGATACGCAGTATTTT
>NA|NA|TRBJ1-2|TRBV4-1
CASSQKAEKPNYGYTF
TGCGCCAGCAGCCAAAAGGCAGAGAAGCCTAACTATGGCTACACCTTC
>few|NA|TRBJ1-2|TRBV20-1
CSARFPFEVSNYGYTF
TGCAGTGCTAGATTTCCGTTCGAGGTCTCTAACTATGGCTACACCTTC
>NA|TRBD1|TRBJ2-7|TRBV18
CASSPGTGPSYEQYF
TGTGCCAGCTCTCCCGGGACAGGCCCCTCCTACGAGCAGTACTTC
>NA|TRBD1|TRBJ2-7|TRBV4-1
CASSQVGTGFSEQYF
TGCGCCAGCAGCCAAGTCGGGACAGGGTTTAGCGAGCAGTACTTC
>few|NA|TRBJ1-4|TRBV6-5
CASGTMLKGLFF
TGTGCCAGCGGGACGATGTTGAAAGGGCTGTTTTTT